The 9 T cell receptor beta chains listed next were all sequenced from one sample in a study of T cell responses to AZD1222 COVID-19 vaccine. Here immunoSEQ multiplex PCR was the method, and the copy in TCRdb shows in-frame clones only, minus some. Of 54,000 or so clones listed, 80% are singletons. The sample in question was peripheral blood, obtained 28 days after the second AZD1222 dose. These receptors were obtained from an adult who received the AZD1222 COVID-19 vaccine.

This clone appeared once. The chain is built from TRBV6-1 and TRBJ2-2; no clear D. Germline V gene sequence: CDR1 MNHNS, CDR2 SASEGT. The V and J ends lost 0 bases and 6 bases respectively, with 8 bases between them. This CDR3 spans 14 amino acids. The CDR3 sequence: CASSEALKAGELFF. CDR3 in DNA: TGTGCCAGCAGTGAAGCGCTGAAGGCCGGGGAGCTGTTTTTT.

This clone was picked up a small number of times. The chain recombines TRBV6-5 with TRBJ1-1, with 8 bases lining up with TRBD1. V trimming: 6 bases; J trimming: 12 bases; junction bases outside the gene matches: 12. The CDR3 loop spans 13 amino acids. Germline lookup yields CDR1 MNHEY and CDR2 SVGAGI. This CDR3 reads CASRIGTGGWTFF. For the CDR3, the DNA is TGTGCCAGCAGGATAGGGACAGGCGGCTGGACTTTCTTT.

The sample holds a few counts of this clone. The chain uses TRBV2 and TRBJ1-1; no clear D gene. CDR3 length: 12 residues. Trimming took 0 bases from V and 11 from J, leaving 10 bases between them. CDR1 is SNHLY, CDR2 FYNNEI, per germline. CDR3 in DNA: TGTGCCAGCAGTGAAGCCCGGCCGGGGGCTTTCTTT. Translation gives CASSEARPGAFF.

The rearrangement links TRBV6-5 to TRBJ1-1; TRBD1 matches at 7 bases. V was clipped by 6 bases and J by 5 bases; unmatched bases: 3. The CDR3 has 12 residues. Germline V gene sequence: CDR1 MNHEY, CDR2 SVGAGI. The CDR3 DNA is TGTGCCAGCAGCCTGACAGGGACTGAAGCTTTCTTT. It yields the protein CASSLTGTEAFF.

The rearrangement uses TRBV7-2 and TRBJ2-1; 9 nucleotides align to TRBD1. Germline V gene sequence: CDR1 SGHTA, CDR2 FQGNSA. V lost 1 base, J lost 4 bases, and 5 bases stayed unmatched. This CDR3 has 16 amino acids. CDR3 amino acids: CASSLEQGAWYNEQFF. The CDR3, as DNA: TGTGCCAGCAGCTTAGAACAGGGGGCATGGTACAATGAGCAGTTCTTC.

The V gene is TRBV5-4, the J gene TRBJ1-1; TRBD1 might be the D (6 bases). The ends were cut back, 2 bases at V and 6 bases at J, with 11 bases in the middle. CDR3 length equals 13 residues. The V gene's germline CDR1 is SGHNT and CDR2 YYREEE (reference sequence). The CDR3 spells CASSLSGTPEAFF. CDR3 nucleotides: TGTGCCAGCAGCTTATCCGGGACACCTGAAGCTTTCTTT.

The CDR3, as DNA: TGTGCCAGCAGCCTCACCGCAGGGACCCAGCCCCAGCATTTT. Translation: CASSLTAGTQPQHF. This chain joins TRBV7-2 and TRBJ1-5, with TRBD1 as a possible D gene (5 bases). Germline CDR1 SGHTA, CDR2 FQGNSA. There are 14 residues in the CDR3. V lost 5 bases and J 7 bases, leaving 15 bases between the germline ends.

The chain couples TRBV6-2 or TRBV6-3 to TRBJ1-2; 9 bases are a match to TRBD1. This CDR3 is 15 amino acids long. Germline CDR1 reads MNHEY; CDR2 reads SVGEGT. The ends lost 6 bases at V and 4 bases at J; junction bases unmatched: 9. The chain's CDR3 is CASSHTGGNFYGYTF. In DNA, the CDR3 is TGTGCCAGCAGCCATACAGGGGGCAACTTCTATGGCTACACCTTC.

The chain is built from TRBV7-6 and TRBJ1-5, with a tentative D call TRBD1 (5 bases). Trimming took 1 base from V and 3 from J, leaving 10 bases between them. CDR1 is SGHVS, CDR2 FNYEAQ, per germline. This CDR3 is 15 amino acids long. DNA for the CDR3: TGTGCCAGCAGCTTAGAGGGGCGGCCCAATCAGCCCCAGCATTTT. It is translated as CASSLEGRPNQPQHF.